Listed below are T cell receptor beta chains from one sample, sequenced in a study of blood T cell repertoires in COVID-19. Here immunoSEQ multiplex PCR was the method, and the copy in TCRdb shows in-frame clones only, minus some. This table has about 180,000 clones, more than 70% appearing once. Source material: peripheral blood. Receptor source: a man in his forties with active or convalescent COVID-19. Both conserved end residues are part of each CDR3. Each record gives: clone size, D gene, V gene, J gene, CDR3 DNA, CDR3 protein. A D gene is named only where the DNA matches it firmly. Some rows have no size entry. The others give once, few or many, or a class for an expanded clone.

.,.,TRBV5-6,TRBJ2-1,TGTGCCAGCAGCTCCCGACAGGAGTACAATGAGCAGTTCTTC,CASSSRQEYNEQFF
.,.,TRBV5-1,TRBJ2-6,TGCGCCAGCAGCCCTCAAGGCCGGGGGATCTCTGGGGCCAACGTCCTGACTTTC,CASSPQGRGISGANVLTF
.,.,TRBV7-8,TRBJ1-1,TGTGCCAGCAGCTTATGGGGCAGGTCGAACACTGAAGCTTTCTTT,CASSLWGRSNTEAFF
.,.,TRBV9,TRBJ1-2,TGTGCCAGCAGCGTAGATTACAGGGTTAGGAATGGCTACACCTTC,CASSVDYRVRNGYTF
.,TRBD2,TRBV11-3,TRBJ2-7,TGTGCCAGCAGCCGGAGGGGGCCTAGCGGGGTCGACGAGCAGTACTTC,CASSRRGPSGVDEQYF
.,.,TRBV6-4,TRBJ1-2,TGTGCCAGCAGTGACGGCCCCCGTGGTGGCTACACCTTC,CASSDGPRGGYTF
.,TRBD1,TRBV11-2,TRBJ1-1,TGTGCCAGCAGCCGCGGGCCGGGACAGGGGGGAACTGAAGCTTTCTTT,CASSRGPGQGGTEAFF
once,.,TRBV4-2,TRBJ1-1,TGTGCCAGCAGCCAAGGACCAGGGGATGCCCTCGAAGCTTTCTTT,CASSQGPGDALEAFF
.,TRBD1,TRBV5-1,TRBJ1-2,TGCGCCAGCAGCTTGGGAGGACAGGGGAATGGCTACACCTTC,CASSLGGQGNGYTF
.,.,TRBV6-5,TRBJ2-4,TGTGCCAGCAGTTTAACCGGGGAAAACATTCAGTACTTC,CASSLTGENIQYF
.,.,TRBV4-1,TRBJ2-7,TGCGCCAGCAGCCAAATCCTCGACAGCTCCTACGAGCAGTACTTC,CASSQILDSSYEQYF
.,.,TRBV5-6,TRBJ2-7,TGTGCCAGCAGCTCCCAGGTTGGGTTTTCCTACGAGCAGTACTTC,CASSSQVGFSYEQYF
.,.,TRBV16,TRBJ2-7,TGTGCCAGCAGCCAACATTTGGGACAAGGACTCGGGCAGTACTTC,CASSQHLGQGLGQYF
.,.,TRBV27,TRBJ2-5,TGTGCCAGCAGTTTCAGAGGGAGGGAGACCCAGTACTTC,CASSFRGRETQYF
.,.,TRBV18,TRBJ1-3,TGTGCCAGCTCATCGAATGCGGGGACTCAGGGAAACACCATATATTTT,CASSSNAGTQGNTIYF
.,TRBD1,TRBV3-1/TRBV3-2,TRBJ2-7,TGTGCCAGCAGCCACGGGACAGGGGGCGACGAGCAGTACTTC,CASSHGTGGDEQYF
once,.,TRBV15,TRBJ2-2,TGTGCCACCAGCAGAGAACAGGACAGCACGAACACCGGGGAGCTGTTTTTT,CATSREQDSTNTGELFF
.,TRBD1,TRBV30,TRBJ1-2,TGTGCCTGGAGAACCGGGACAGGGGGCTCCTACACCTTC,CAWRTGTGGSYTF
.,.,TRBV28,TRBJ1-6,TGTGCCAGCAGTGCCCCCCGGGGATCACCCCTCCACTTT,CASSAPRGSPLHF
.,.,TRBV18,TRBJ1-3,TGTGCCAGCTCACCTCCGGGTGGCGTTGGAAACACCATATATTTT,CASSPPGGVGNTIYF
.,.,TRBV2,TRBJ1-2,TGTGCCAGCAGTGAAGCGCTTCGAGCTAGCGGCTACACCTTC,CASSEALRASGYTF
.,.,TRBV6-6,TRBJ1-3,TGTGCCAGCAGTCGATCCGGGACTTTAGCTCTGAGCAACACCATATATTTT,CASSRSGTLALSNTIYF
.,.,TRBV19,TRBJ1-2,TGTGCCAGTAGTAGCAGCCCTCTAGATGGCTACACCTTC,CASSSSPLDGYTF